This TCR beta chain derives from a study of PD-1 blockade in classical Hodgkin lymphoma. The time point here: newly diagnosed, previously untreated cHL patient sample. Researchers report purifying CD4+ T cells from thawed PBMCs by magnetic negative selection. PBMCs from patients with newly diagnosed, untreated classical Hodgkin lymphoma served as a comparison group for the relapsed/refractory trial patients. In its sample, this clone was seen a few times. Its antigen remains unidentified. Germline CDR1 reads SEHNR; CDR2 reads FQNEAQ (reference sequence). This CDR3 spans 11 amino acids. V lost 3 bases to trimming and J lost 12 bases, with 9 bases between them. Measured with immunoSEQ multiplex PCR; TCRdb has only the in-frame clones, and not every one. The sample contains roughly 20,000 clones, about four fifths of which appear only once. Study observations and caveats: As was reported, newly diagnosed patients showed lower baseline TCR diversity than healthy donors did. No one has yet defined what causes the repertoire differences, which may be disease activity or prior therapy.

Sequenced: CD4+ T cells from blood. The TCR was taken from a human donor with classical Hodgkin lymphoma. The V and J genes are TRBV7-9 and TRBJ2-1; D remains ambiguous. The CDR3 reads CASSFDVSQFF. The DNA for the CDR3 is TGTGCCAGCAGCTTCGACGTATCGCAGTTCTTC.